By frequency in the sample, the clone carrying this T cell receptor beta chain is medium-sized (0.01 to 0.1%). Antigen: not known. These data belong to a study of T cell responses to AZD1222 COVID-19 vaccine. Overall study findings and caveats: Two doses of AZD1222 preceded a rise in Spike-specific TCR breadth and depth.

Assay: immunoSEQ multiplex PCR; the TCRdb copy retains only in-frame clones and omits some. Here the sample spans under 95,000 clones, 80% to 90% being singletons. The CDR3 consists of 14 residues. The trim removed 3 bases at V and 1 base at J, leaving 0 bases unmatched. Germline CDR1 is MRHNA and CDR2 is SNTAGT. The sample here was peripheral blood, taken 28 days after the second AZD1222 dose. The origin of this receptor is an adult who received the AZD1222 COVID-19 vaccine. The chain uses TRBV6-4 and TRBJ2-3; 8 nucleotides align to TRBD2. The CDR3 DNA is TGTGCCAGCAGTGAAGCGGGGGGCACAGATACGCAGTATTTT. This encodes CASSEAGGTDTQYF.